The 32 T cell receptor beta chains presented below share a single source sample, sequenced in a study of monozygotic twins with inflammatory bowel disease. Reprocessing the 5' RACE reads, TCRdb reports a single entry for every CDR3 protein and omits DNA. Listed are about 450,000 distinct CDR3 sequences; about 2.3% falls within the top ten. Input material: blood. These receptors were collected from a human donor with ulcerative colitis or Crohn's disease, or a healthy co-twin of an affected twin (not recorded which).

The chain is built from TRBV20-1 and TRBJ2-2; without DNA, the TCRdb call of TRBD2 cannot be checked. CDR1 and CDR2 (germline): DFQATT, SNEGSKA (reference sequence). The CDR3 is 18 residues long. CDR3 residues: CSARDVVSGDTNTGELFF.

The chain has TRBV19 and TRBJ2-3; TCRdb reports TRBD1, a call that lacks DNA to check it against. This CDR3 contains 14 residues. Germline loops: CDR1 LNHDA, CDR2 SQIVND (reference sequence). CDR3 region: CASSTSTATDTQYF.

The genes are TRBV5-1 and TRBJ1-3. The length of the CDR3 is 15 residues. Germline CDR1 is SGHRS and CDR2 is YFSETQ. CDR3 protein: CASSLQSPPGNTIYF.

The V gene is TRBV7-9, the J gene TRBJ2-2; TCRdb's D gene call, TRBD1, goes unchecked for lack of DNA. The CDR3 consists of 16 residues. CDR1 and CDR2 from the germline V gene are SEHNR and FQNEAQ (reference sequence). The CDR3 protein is CASSPRQGALPGELFF.

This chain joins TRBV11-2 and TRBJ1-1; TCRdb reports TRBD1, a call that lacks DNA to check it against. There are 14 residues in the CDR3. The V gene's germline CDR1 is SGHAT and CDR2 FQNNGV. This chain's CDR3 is CASSLGQGYTEAFF.

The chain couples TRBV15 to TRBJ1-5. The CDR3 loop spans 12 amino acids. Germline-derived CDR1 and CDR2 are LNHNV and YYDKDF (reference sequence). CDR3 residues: CATSRDTSPQHF. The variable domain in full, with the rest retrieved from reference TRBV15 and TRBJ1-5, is DAMVIQNPRYQVTQFGKPVTLSCSQTLNHNVMYWYQQKSSQAPKLLFHYYDKDFNNEADTPDNFQSRRPNTSFCFLDIRSPGLGDTAMYLCATSRDTSPQHFGDGTRLSIL.

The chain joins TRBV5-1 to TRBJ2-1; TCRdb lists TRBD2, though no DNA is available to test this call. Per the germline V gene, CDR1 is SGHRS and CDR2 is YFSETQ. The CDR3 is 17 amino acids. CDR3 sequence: CASSLVPAGGTYNEQFF. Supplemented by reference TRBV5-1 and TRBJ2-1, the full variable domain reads KAGVTQTPRYLIKTRGQQVTLSCSPISGHRSVSWYQQTPGQGLQFLFEYFSETQRNKGNFPGRFSGRQFSNSRSEMNVSTLELGDSALYLCASSLVPAGGTYNEQFFGPGTRLTVL.

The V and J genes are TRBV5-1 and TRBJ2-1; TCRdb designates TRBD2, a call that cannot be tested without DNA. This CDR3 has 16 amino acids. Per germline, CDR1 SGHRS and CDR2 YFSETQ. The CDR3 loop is CASSLVASGGRDEQFF.

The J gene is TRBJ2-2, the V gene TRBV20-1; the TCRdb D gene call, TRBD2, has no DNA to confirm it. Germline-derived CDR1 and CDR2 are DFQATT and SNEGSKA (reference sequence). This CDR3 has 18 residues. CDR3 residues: CSARDIRSGLKNTGELFF.

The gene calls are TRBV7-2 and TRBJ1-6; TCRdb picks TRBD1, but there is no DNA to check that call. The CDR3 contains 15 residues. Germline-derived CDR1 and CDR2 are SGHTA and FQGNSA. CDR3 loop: CASSPRQGLVSPLHF.

Here the CDR3 reads CASSLEGLETQYF. The chain has TRBV5-1 and TRBJ2-5. CDR3 length: 13 residues. Germline lookup yields CDR1 SGHRS and CDR2 YFSETQ.

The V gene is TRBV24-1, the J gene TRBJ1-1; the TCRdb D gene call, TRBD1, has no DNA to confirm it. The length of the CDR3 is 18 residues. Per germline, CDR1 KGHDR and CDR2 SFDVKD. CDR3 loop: CATSDWTGSGMWNTEAFF.

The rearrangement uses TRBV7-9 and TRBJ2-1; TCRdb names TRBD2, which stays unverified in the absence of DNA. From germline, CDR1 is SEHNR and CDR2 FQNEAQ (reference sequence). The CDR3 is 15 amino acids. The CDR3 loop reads CASSLKLADYNEQFF.

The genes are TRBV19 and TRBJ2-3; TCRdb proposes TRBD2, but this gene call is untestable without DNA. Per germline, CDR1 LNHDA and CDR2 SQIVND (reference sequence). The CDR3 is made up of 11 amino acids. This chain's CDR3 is CASPTGDTQYF.

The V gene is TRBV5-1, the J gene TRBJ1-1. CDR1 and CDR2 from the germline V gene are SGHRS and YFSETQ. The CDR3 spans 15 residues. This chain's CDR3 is CASRQGRLGPSEAFF.

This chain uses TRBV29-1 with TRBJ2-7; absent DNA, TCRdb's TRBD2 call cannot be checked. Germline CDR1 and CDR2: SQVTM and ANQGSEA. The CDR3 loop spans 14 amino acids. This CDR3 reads CSVGGPGTAREQYF.

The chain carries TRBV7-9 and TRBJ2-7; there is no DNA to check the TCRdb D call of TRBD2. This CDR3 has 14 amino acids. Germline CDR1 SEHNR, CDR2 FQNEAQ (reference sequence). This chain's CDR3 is CASSLGGENYEQYF.

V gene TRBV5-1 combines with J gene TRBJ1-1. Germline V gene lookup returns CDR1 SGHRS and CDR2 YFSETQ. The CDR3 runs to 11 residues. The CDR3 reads CASAERGEAFF.

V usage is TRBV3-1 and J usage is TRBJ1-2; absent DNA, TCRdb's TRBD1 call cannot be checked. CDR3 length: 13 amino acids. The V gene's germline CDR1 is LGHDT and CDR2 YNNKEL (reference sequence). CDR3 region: CASTSTGAYGYTF.

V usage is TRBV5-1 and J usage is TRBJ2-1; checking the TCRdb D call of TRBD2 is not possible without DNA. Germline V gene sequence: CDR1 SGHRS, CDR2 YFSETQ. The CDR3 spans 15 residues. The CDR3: CASSATSGGVNEQFF.

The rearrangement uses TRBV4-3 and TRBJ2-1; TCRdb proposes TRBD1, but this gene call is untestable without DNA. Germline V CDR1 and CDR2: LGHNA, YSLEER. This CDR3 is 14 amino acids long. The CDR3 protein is CASSQDSSGAEQFF.

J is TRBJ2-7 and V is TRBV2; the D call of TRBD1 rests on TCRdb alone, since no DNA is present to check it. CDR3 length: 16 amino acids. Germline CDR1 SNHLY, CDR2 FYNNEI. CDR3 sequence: CASRISGTGGHYEQYF.

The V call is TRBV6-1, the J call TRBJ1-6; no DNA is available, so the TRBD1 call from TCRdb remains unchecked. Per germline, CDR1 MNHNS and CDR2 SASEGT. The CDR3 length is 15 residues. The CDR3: CASSPTGTGNSPLHF.

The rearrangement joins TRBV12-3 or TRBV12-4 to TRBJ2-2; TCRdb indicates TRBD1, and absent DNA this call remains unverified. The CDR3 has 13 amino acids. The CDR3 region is CATRQAYTGELFF.

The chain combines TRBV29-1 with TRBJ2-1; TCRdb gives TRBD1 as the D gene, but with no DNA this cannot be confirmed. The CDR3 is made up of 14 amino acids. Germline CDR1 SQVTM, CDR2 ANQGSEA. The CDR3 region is CSVEDLQGSHEQFF.

The CDR3 here is CSAPPFGADTQYF. The chain combines TRBV20-1 with TRBJ2-3; TCRdb gives TRBD1 as the D gene, but with no DNA this cannot be confirmed. Looked up from germline, CDR1 is DFQATT and CDR2 is SNEGSKA (reference sequence). This CDR3 is 13 amino acids long.

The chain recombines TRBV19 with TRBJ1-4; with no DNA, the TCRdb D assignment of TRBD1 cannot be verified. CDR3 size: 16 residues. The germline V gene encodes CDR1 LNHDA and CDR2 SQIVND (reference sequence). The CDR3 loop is CASSIGGPKRREKLFF.

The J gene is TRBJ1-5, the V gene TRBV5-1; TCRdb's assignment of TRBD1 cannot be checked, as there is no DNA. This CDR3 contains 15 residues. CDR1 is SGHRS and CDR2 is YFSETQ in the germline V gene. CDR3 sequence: CASSLGGQGYQPQHF.

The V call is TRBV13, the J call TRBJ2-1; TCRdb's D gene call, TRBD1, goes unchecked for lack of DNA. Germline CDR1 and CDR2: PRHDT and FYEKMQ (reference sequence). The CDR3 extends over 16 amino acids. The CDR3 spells CASSPSGGLSYNEQFF.

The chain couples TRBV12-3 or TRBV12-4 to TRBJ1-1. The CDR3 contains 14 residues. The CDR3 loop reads CASSPTIRDTEAFF.

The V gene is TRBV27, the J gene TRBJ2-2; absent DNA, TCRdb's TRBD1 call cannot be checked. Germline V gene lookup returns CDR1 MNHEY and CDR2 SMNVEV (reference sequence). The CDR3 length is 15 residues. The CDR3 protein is CASSFMAGVTGELFF.

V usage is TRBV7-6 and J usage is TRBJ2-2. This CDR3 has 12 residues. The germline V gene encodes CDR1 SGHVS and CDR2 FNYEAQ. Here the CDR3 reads CASSSFGGELFF.